Shown below are 26 T cell receptor beta chains from a single sample sequenced in a study of T cell responses to AZD1222 COVID-19 vaccine (dated by TCRdb to the early 2020s). The library was generated by the immunoSEQ multiplex PCR assay. TCRdb re-hosts the immuneACCESS table, in-frame sequences only. Its copies lack some clones; in the studies checked, an unresolved V gene accounts for under half of them, and the cause for the rest is not known. This sample gives 100,000 to 150,000 clones in total; about 92% of them show up just once. Together, the top ten hold around 4.5% of the sample. The time point label, read with the paper, signifies: baseline before first vaccination. Explained via the paper, the treatment or condition label denotes: meningococcal conjugate vaccine given as trial control. The material sequenced was peripheral blood, taken on day 0 of MenACWY control vaccination. The receptors originated from an adult in good health.

The chain joins TRBV4-3 to TRBJ2-4; 13 nucleotides line up with TRBD2. This CDR3 is 16 amino acids long. Germline trimming cut 1 base from V and 8 bases from J; bases unmatched to any gene: 5. Germline values: CDR1 LGHNA, CDR2 YSLEER. The CDR3: CASSQGLAGGVDIQYF. The CDR3 region has the DNA TGCGCCAGCAGCCAAGGACTAGCGGGGGGCGTGGACATTCAGTACTTC.

The chain uses TRBV6-5 and TRBJ1-4; D might be TRBD1 (5 bases). Trimming removed 6 bases from V and 6 bases from J, with 17 bases in between. Germline V gene data show CDR1 as MNHEY and CDR2 as SVGAGI. The length of the CDR3 is 15 residues. The CDR3 sequence is CASRMGLTKDEKLFF. The CDR3 region has the DNA TGTGCCAGCAGAATGGGGCTGACGAAGGATGAAAAACTGTTTTTT.

Written as DNA, the CDR3 is TGTGCCAGCAGCCGGGACAGGGCGGAAGAGACCCAGTACTTC. Translating gives CASSRDRAEETQYF. V and J are TRBV7-9 and TRBJ2-5, with 9 bases lining up with TRBD1. This CDR3 contains 14 residues. Looked up from germline, CDR1 is SEHNR and CDR2 is FQNEAQ (reference sequence). The V segment lost 5 bases and the J segment 3 bases; nucleotides outside the gene matches: 4.

The chain joins TRBV19 to TRBJ2-5, with D maybe TRBD1 (6 bases). The V and J ends lost 0 bases and 1 base respectively, with 9 bases between them. Germline values: CDR1 LNHDA, CDR2 SQIVND (reference sequence). The CDR3 covers 15 residues. CDR3 region: CASSIETTGQETQYF. CDR3 DNA sequence: TGTGCCAGTAGTATAGAGACGACAGGCCAAGAGACCCAGTACTTC.

The CDR3 spells CASTTGREVNGYTF. In DNA, the CDR3 is TGTGCCAGCACCACAGGCAGGGAAGTAAATGGCTACACCTTC. V gene TRBV28 combines with J gene TRBJ1-2; a possible D gene is TRBD1 (5 bases). From germline, CDR1 is MDHEN and CDR2 SYDVKM. CDR3 length equals 14 residues. V was trimmed by 7 bases and J by 6 bases, leaving 18 bases between them.

As concerns this clone: This sample includes further DNA sequences coding for the same CDR3. The chain links TRBV20-1 to TRBJ2-7, with no clear D. Germline V CDR1 and CDR2: DFQATT, SNEGSKA (reference sequence). Trimming removed 6 bases from V and 6 bases from J, with 12 bases in between. The CDR3 consists of 11 residues. The CDR3 coding sequence is TGCAGTGCGGCCTTGTCGGGCGAGCAGTACTTC. It encodes CSAALSGEQYF.

This clone occurred once. The chain is built from TRBV6-5 and TRBJ1-5, with D perhaps matching TRBD1 (6 bases). V shed 7 bases and J shed 6 bases, with 16 bases lying between them. This CDR3 comprises 14 residues. Germline V lookup: CDR1 MNHEY, CDR2 SVGAGI. The CDR3 protein is CASKQAGAGQPQHF. CDR3 bases: TGTGCCAGCAAGCAAGCGGGGGCAGGTCAGCCCCAGCATTTT.

The V gene is TRBV27, the J gene TRBJ1-1, with 9 positions matching TRBD1. The trim removed 6 bases at V and 0 bases at J, leaving 8 bases unmatched. The CDR3 length is 16 residues. The V gene's germline CDR1 is MNHEY and CDR2 SMNVEV (reference sequence). CDR3 DNA sequence: TGTGCCAGCAGGAGGACAGGGGTGGGGATGAACACTGAAGCTTTCTTT. Protein product: CASRRTGVGMNTEAFF.

The chain combines TRBV6-5 with TRBJ2-7; 7 nucleotides line up with TRBD2. CDR1 is MNHEY, CDR2 SVGAGI, per germline. The trim removed 4 bases at V and 7 bases at J, leaving 10 bases unmatched. The CDR3 length is 14 residues. The CDR3 DNA is TGTGCCAGCAGTTCGGGGGGAGGGACCGGGGAGCAGTACTTC. Translated, it gives CASSSGGGTGEQYF.

The chain couples TRBV6-2 or TRBV6-3 to TRBJ2-7, with D tentatively TRBD1 (5 bases). Germline CDR1 and CDR2: MNHEY and SVGEGT. V lost 2 bases and J lost 0, with 5 bases in between. This CDR3 has 13 residues. The CDR3: CASSYGASYEQYV. Written as DNA, the CDR3 is TGTGCCAGCAGTTACGGGGCCTCCTACGAGCAGTACGTC.

The V and J genes are TRBV16 and TRBJ1-6; 7 bases map to TRBD1. The germline gives CDR1 KGHSY, CDR2 FQNENV. The CDR3 covers 14 residues. V shed 4 bases and J 10 bases; nucleotides not matched to a gene: 7. The CDR3, as DNA: TGTGCCAGCAGCCGACAGGGAGGGGTATCACCCCTCCACTTT. Translating gives CASSRQGGVSPLHF.

The rearrangement links TRBV4-3 to TRBJ1-2; no definite D call. Per the germline V gene, CDR1 is LGHNA and CDR2 is YSLEER. V was cut by 4 bases and J by 1 base, with 13 bases left in between. The CDR3 is 15 residues long. Here the CDR3 DNA reads TGCGCCAGCAGCCCTGGTTTTGCCCTTAACTATGGCTACACCTTC. This encodes CASSPGFALNYGYTF.

CDR3 amino acids: CAWSGTQGSGNTIYF. Written as DNA, the CDR3 is TGTGCCTGGAGTGGGACACAGGGGAGTGGAAACACCATATATTTT. The chain joins TRBV30 to TRBJ1-3; 7 bases align to TRBD1. The CDR3 totals 15 residues. Germline CDR1 reads GTSNPN; CDR2 reads SVGIG (reference sequence). V gave up 1 base and J gave up 3 bases; unmatched junction bases: 6.

V usage is TRBV2 and J usage is TRBJ1-6; D ambiguous. The CDR3 covers 13 residues. Trimming shortened V by 4 bases and J by 10 bases, and 11 bases separated the two germline ends. Germline CDR1 SNHLY, CDR2 FYNNEI. CDR3 protein: CASSAGSLSPLHF. The DNA for the CDR3 is TGTGCCAGCAGTGCCGGGAGCTTATCACCCCTCCACTTT.

The chain is built from TRBV27 and TRBJ2-7; 14 bases fit TRBD2. CDR3 length equals 15 residues. CDR1 is MNHEY, CDR2 SMNVEV, per germline (reference sequence). The V segment lost 8 bases and the J segment 7 bases; nucleotides outside the gene matches: 10. CDR3 DNA sequence: TGTGCCAGCTCGGAGGGACTAGCGGGAGTAGGAGAGCAGTACTTC. Its protein is CASSEGLAGVGEQYF.

The chain joins TRBV27 to TRBJ2-7; D is perhaps TRBD1 or TRBD2 (6 bases each). V was clipped by 4 bases and J by 2 bases, with 12 bases between them. Germline V gene lookup returns CDR1 MNHEY and CDR2 SMNVEV (reference sequence). The CDR3 loop spans 14 amino acids. CDR3 protein: CASSSRGDPYEQYV. Written as DNA, the CDR3 is TGTGCCAGCAGTTCAAGGGGGGACCCCTACGAGCAGTACGTC.

This clone was recorded once. The chain joins TRBV19 to TRBJ2-3; 10 bases map to TRBD2. The CDR3 sequence is 15 residues long. V shed 3 bases and J 6 bases; nucleotides not matched to a gene: 6. The germline V gene encodes CDR1 LNHDA and CDR2 SQIVND (reference sequence). The CDR3 coding sequence is TGTGCCAGTAGTATTTCGGTTAGCGGGAGGGATACGCAGTATTTT. Protein sequence: CASSISVSGRDTQYF.

The chain combines TRBV2 with TRBJ1-1; D possibly corresponds to TRBD1 (6 bases). The germline CDR1 and CDR2 sequences are SNHLY and FYNNEI. The CDR3 covers 13 residues. The germline V and J ends were trimmed by 6 bases and 1 base, with 9 bases remaining between them. The CDR3 DNA is TGTGCCAGCAGCCGGACAGAGAACACTGAAGCTTTCTTT. Its translation: CASSRTENTEAFF.

This chain joins TRBV7-3 and TRBJ2-2; D is perhaps TRBD2 (6 bases). Looked up from germline, CDR1 is SGHTA and CDR2 is FQGTGA. The V end was cut by 2 bases, the J end by 13 bases, with 20 bases between. This CDR3 contains 15 residues. The CDR3 DNA sequence: TGTGCCAGCAGCTTACATGGCGGGGAGGCGGTCCGGCTGTTTTTT. It specifies CASSLHGGEAVRLFF.

This sequence joins TRBV7-9 and TRBJ1-1, with no clear D. The CDR3 totals 13 residues. V dropped 2 bases and J dropped 1 base, with 5 bases sitting between them. The germline gives CDR1 SEHNR, CDR2 FQNEAQ (reference sequence). CDR3 protein: CASSLRQNTEAFF. CDR3 nucleotide sequence: TGTGCCAGCAGCTTACGACAGAACACTGAAGCTTTCTTT.

The V gene is TRBV30, the J gene TRBJ1-2, with 7 nucleotides matching TRBD1. V lost 2 bases and J lost 7; bases outside the gene matches: 4. Germline V lookup: CDR1 GTSNPN, CDR2 SVGIG (reference sequence). The CDR3 covers 12 residues. The CDR3 spells CAWSSSGGGYTF. In DNA, the CDR3 is TGTGCCTGGAGTTCATCAGGGGGTGGCTACACCTTC.

This clone appeared a single time. This sequence joins TRBV27 and TRBJ2-3; TRBD1 aligns across 8 bases. Looked up from germline, CDR1 is MNHEY and CDR2 is SMNVEV (reference sequence). The ends lost 4 bases at V and 2 bases at J; junction bases unmatched: 5. This CDR3 is 15 amino acids long. In DNA form, the CDR3 reads TGTGCCAGCAGTTCGACAGGGGTTTCCACAGATACGCAGTATTTT. Translation: CASSSTGVSTDTQYF.

CDR3 sequence reads: CASKVGGAGNEQFF. The DNA for the CDR3 is TGTGCCAGCAAGGTAGGCGGGGCTGGCAATGAGCAGTTCTTC. The V gene is TRBV2, the J gene TRBJ2-1, with D maybe TRBD2 (6 bases). Deletions cut 7 bases from V and 6 bases from J, with 16 bases between. Germline V gene lookup returns CDR1 SNHLY and CDR2 FYNNEI. CDR3 length equals 14 residues.

Comments on this clone: At the DNA level, this CDR3 is encoded by other sequences in the same sample as well. The chain employs TRBV12-3 or TRBV12-4 and TRBJ1-2; 7 bases line up with TRBD1. The V segment lost 3 bases and the J segment 4 bases; nucleotides outside the gene matches: 2. The CDR3 is made up of 13 amino acids. CDR3 sequence reads: CASSFGTVYGYTF. In nucleotides, the CDR3 is TGTGCCAGCAGTTTCGGGACAGTCTATGGCTACACCTTC.

The table lists this clone with a few counts. The J gene is TRBJ1-3, the V gene TRBV7-5. TRBV7-5 is reported as a pseudogene. The CDR3 is made up of 18 amino acids. The CDR3 coding sequence is TGTGTCAGAAGCTTTAATGGGTCGGAGTCCAACTCTGGAAACACCATATATTTT. Amino acids: CVRSFNGSESNSGNTIYF.

The chain joins TRBV2 to TRBJ2-2; D not certain. This CDR3 is 13 amino acids long. Germline V gene sequence: CDR1 SNHLY, CDR2 FYNNEI. Trimming took off 5 bases at V and 4 bases at J, with 8 bases between the two ends. The CDR3 is CASSQQTTGELFF. CDR3 nucleotides: TGTGCCAGCAGTCAACAGACCACCGGGGAGCTGTTTTTT. The entire variable domain, with the rest obtained from reference TRBV2 and TRBJ2-2, is as follows: EPEVTQTPSHQVTQMGQEVILRCVPISNHLYFYWYRQILGQKVEFLVSFYNNEISEKSEIFDDQFSVERPDGSNFTLKIRSTKLEDSAMYFCASSQQTTGELFFGEGSRLTVL.